This passage covers 5 T cell receptor beta chains from one sample sequenced in a study of T cell repertoires in cytomegalovirus infection. No antigens are known for them. From the reads, TCRdb called clonotypes with MiXCR, one entry per CDR3 protein. The sample includes approximately 390,000 distinct CDR3 sequences, about 35% of them seen just once. Sample: cultured PBMCs, taken from culture after CMV antigen stimulation. These receptors were taken from a human donor in good health (CMV status not recorded). Some clones in this sample may be carry-over from other donors' samples.

This clonotype was seen repeatedly, ten times or more. This chain joins TRBV27 and TRBJ2-1; unclear D gene. Germline V lookup: CDR1 MNHEY, CDR2 SMNVEV (reference sequence). Between the trimmed V and J ends, which lost 6 bases and 6 bases, there was a span of 6 bases. The CDR3 spans 11 residues. The CDR3 region has the DNA TGTGCCAGCAGCTTAGGCAATGAGCAGTTCTTC. Amino acid sequence: CASSLGNEQFF.

This clonotype came up a few times. The chain recombines TRBV28 with TRBJ2-2; weak D call: TRBD1 (5 bases). Germline V gene sequence: CDR1 MDHEN, CDR2 SYDVKM. V dropped 1 base and J dropped 4 bases, with 10 bases sitting between them. The CDR3 sequence is 15 residues long. The CDR3 nucleotides are TGTGCCAGCAGTTTATCAGGGTTGGTCACCGGGGAGCTGTTTTTT. Amino acids: CASSLSGLVTGELFF.

This clonotype has at least ten counts. The rearrangement joins TRBV7-2 to TRBJ2-5, with D uncertain. Germline CDR1 reads SGHTA; CDR2 reads FQGNSA. Trimming removed 3 bases at V and 4 bases at J, with 12 bases between. The CDR3 length is 14 residues. The CDR3 loop reads CASSFQSGSETQYF. CDR3 DNA: TGTGCCAGCAGCTTCCAATCTGGTTCAGAGACCCAGTACTTC.

V gene TRBV7-2 combines with J gene TRBJ1-2; no clear D. Trimming cost V 1 base and J 5 bases, with 8 bases left between them. CDR3 size: 13 residues. CDR1 is SGHTA and CDR2 is FQGNSA in the germline V gene. The CDR3 reads CASSLGSQYGYTF. For the CDR3, the DNA is TGTGCCAGCAGCTTAGGCTCCCAGTATGGCTACACCTTC.

V and J are TRBV19 and TRBJ2-5; D ambiguous. This CDR3 is built from 11 residues. Trimming stripped 3 bases from V and 7 bases from J, with 6 bases between. Germline lookup yields CDR1 LNHDA and CDR2 SQIVND (reference sequence). CDR3 protein: CASSMVGTQYF. The CDR3 DNA follows: TGTGCCAGTAGTATGGTGGGGACCCAGTACTTC.